This TCR beta chain came from a study of blood T cell repertoires in COVID-19. About the study: Donors in the United States, Italy and Spain gave samples during acute or convalescent COVID-19. PBMCs, B-cell-depleted T cells, or T cells provided the cDNA or gDNA that made up the material.

The table came from immunoSEQ multiplex PCR; TCRdb's copy has only in-frame clones and leaves some out. Here the sample spans roughly 28,000 clones, approximately 91% being singletons. The trim removed 4 bases at V and 5 bases at J, leaving 8 bases unmatched. The CDR3 is made up of 14 amino acids. The germline CDR1 and CDR2 sequences are SGHRS and YFSETQ. The receptor's source is a man aged 65-85 years with active COVID-19. The sequenced sample consisted of peripheral blood. This chain uses TRBV5-1 with TRBJ2-7; 8 bases are shared with TRBD2. CDR3 bases: TGCGCCAGCAGCAAGGGACTAGTAGGCGACGAGCAGTACTTC. Protein product: CASSKGLVGDEQYF.